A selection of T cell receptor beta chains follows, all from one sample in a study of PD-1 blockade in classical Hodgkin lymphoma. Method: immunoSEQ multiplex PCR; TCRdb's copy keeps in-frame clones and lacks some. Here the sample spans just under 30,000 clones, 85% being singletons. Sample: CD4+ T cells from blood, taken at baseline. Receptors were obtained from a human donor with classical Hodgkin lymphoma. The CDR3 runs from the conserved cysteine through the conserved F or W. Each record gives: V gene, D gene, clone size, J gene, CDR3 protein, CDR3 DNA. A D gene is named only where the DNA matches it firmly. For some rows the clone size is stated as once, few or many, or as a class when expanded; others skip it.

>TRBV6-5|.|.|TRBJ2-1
CASSPIGMQHEQFF
TGTGCCAGCAGTCCGATAGGGATGCAACACGAGCAGTTCTTC
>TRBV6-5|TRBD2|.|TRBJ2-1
CASSYGGVGNEQFF
TGTGCCAGCAGCTACGGGGGGGTAGGCAATGAGCAGTTCTTC
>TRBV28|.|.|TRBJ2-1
CASSPTPRDLISYNEQFF
TGTGCCAGCAGTCCCACACCCCGGGACTTAATCTCCTACAATGAGCAGTTCTTC
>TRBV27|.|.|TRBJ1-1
CASSFRAGQLATEAFF
TGTGCCAGCAGTTTTCGAGCCGGGCAGTTAGCCACTGAAGCTTTCTTT
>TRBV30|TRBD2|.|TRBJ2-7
CAWNRGTNYEQYF
TGTGCCTGGAACCGGGGGACTAACTACGAGCAGTACTTC
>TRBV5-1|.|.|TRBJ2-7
CASSLRGSFGEQYF
TGCGCCAGCAGCTTGAGGGGGAGTTTCGGCGAGCAGTACTTC
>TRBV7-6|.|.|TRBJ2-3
CASSGGAGSYTDTQYF
TGTGCCAGCAGCGGGGGGGCAGGGAGCTACACAGATACGCAGTATTTT
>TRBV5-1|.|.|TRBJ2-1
CASSLDPGPSYNEQFF
TGCGCCAGCAGCTTGGATCCGGGGCCGTCCTACAATGAGCAGTTCTTC
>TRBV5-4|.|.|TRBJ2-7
CASSLLVKGNRSYEQYF
TGTGCCAGCAGCTTGTTAGTTAAGGGAAATCGGTCCTACGAGCAGTACTTC
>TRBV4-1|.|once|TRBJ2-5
CASSQDEVRVVRSQETQYF
TGCGCCAGCAGCCAAGATGAGGTTAGGGTCGTTCGTTCCCAAGAGACCCAGTACTTC
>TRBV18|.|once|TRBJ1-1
CASSQNAGSGTEAFF
TGTGCCAGCTCACAAAACGCAGGGTCAGGCACTGAAGCTTTCTTT
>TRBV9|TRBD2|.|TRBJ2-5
CASSVGRLAGNPKETQYF
TGTGCCAGCAGCGTAGGTAGACTAGCGGGGAATCCTAAAGAGACCCAGTACTTC
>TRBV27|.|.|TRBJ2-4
CASSDIAKNIQYF
TGTGCCAGCAGTGACATCGCCAAAAACATTCAGTACTTC
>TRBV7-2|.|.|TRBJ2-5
CASSQPLMETQYF
TGTGCCAGCAGCCAGCCCCTCATGGAGACCCAGTACTTC
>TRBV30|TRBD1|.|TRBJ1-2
CAWSGQGAGGYTF
TGTGCCTGGAGCGGACAGGGGGCCGGAGGCTACACCTTC
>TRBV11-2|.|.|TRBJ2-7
CASSFRTESYEQYF
TGTGCCAGCAGCTTCAGGACTGAATCCTACGAGCAGTACTTC
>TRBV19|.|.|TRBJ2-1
CASSIGGTVYNEQFF
TGTGCCAGTAGTATTGGGGGGACTGTTTACAATGAGCAGTTCTTC
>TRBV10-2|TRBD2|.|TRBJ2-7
CASSDPSSGRFNEQYF
TGCGCCAGCAGTGACCCCTCTAGCGGGAGGTTTAACGAGCAGTACTTC
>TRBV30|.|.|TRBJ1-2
CAWSVPGGVYGYTF
TGTGCCTGGAGTGTACCGGGGGGCGTCTATGGCTACACCTTC
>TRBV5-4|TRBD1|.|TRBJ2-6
CASSLDRGPGANVLTF
TGTGCCAGCAGCTTGGACAGGGGGCCTGGGGCCAACGTCCTGACTTTC
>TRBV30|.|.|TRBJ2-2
CAWSVLRVSTTGELFF
TGTGCCTGGAGTGTACTGAGGGTTTCAACCACCGGGGAGCTGTTTTTT
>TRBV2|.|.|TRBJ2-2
CASGRGPHSGELFF
TGTGCCAGCGGAAGAGGACCACACTCCGGGGAGCTGTTTTTT
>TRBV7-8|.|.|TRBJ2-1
CASSLVTAVGEFF
TGTGCCAGCAGCTTAGTGACGGCCGTAGGGGAGTTCTTC
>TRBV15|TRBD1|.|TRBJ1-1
CATSRMDRGHTEAFF
TGTGCCACCAGCAGAATGGACAGGGGACACACTGAAGCTTTCTTT
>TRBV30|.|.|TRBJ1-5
CAWSTQANQPQHF
TGTGCCTGGAGTACCCAGGCGAATCAGCCCCAGCATTTT
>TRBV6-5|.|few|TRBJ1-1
CASRGGTEAFF
TGTGCCAGCCGGGGGGGCACTGAAGCTTTCTTT
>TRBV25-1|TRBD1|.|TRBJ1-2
CASSGVGTGEGYTF
TGTGCCAGCAGTGGAGTCGGGACAGGGGAAGGCTACACCTTC
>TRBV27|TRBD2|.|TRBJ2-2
CASSFTGLAGDTTDTGELFF
TGTGCCAGCAGTTTTACGGGACTAGCGGGAGATACTACGGATACCGGGGAGCTGTTTTTT
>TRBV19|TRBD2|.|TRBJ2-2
CASHVSSGKGGELFF
TGTGCCAGTCACGTTTCTAGCGGGAAGGGCGGGGAGCTGTTTTTT
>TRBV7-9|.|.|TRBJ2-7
CASSSRRVLYEQYF
TGTGCCAGCAGCTCTAGACGGGTACTCTACGAGCAGTACTTC
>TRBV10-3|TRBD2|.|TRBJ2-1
CAISSGAGGSNEQFF
TGTGCCATCAGTTCGGGGGCGGGAGGGAGCAATGAGCAGTTCTTC